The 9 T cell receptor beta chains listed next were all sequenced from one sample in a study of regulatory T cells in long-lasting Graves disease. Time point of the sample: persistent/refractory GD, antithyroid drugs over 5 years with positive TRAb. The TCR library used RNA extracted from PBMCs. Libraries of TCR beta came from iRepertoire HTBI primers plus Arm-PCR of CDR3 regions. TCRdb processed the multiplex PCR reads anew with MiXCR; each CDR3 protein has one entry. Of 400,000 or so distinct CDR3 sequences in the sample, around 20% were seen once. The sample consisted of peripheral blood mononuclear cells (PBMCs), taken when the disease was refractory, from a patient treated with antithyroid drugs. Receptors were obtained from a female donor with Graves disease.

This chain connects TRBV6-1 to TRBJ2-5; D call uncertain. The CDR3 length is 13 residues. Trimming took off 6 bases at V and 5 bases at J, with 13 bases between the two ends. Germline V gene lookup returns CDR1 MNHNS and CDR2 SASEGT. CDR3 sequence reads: CASRQFGLETQYF. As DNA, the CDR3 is TGTGCCAGCAGGCAGTTTGGATTGGAGACCCAGTACTTC.

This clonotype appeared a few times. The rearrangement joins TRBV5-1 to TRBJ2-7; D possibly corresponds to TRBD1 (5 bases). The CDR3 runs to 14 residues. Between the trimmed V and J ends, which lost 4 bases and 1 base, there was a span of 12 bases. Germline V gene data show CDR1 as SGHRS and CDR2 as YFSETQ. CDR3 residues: CASSHGQASYEQYF. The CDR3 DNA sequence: TGCGCCAGCAGCCACGGACAAGCGTCCTACGAGCAGTACTTC.

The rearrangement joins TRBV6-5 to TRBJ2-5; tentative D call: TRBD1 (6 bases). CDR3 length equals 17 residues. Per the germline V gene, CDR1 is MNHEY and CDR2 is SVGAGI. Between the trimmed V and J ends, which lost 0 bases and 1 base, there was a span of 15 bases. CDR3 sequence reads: CASSYSLTTGFQETQYF. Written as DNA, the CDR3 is TGTGCCAGCAGTTACTCGCTAACTACAGGGTTCCAAGAGACCCAGTACTTC.

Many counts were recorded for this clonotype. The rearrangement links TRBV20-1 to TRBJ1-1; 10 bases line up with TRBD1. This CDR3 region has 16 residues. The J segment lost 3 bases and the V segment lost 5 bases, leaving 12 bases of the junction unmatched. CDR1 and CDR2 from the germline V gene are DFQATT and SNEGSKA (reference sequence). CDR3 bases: TGCAGTGCTCTTGCCCCTATGGACAGGGGGGACACTGAAGCTTTCTTT. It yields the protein CSALAPMDRGDTEAFF.

CDR3: CASSHLTSTGTAYGYTF. In DNA, the CDR3 is TGTGCCAGCAGCCATTTAACTTCCACCGGGACAGCATATGGCTACACCTTC. This chain links TRBV3-1 with TRBJ1-2; TRBD1 matches at 7 bases. In germline, CDR1 is LGHDT, CDR2 YNNKEL (reference sequence). The CDR3 is 17 residues long. Trimming removed 3 bases from V and 5 bases from J; junction bases left unmatched: 15.

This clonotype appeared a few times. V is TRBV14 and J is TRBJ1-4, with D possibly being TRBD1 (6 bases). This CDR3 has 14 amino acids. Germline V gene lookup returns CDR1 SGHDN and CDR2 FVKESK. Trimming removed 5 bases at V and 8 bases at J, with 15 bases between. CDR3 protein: CASSKQGAGEKLFF. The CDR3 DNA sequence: TGTGCCAGCAGCAAACAGGGTGCGGGGGAAAAACTGTTTTTT.

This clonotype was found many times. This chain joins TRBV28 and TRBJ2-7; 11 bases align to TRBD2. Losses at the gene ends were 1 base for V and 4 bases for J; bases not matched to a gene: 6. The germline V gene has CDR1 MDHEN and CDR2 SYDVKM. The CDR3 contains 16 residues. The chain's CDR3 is CASSLYLLAGGYEQYF. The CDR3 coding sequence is TGTGCCAGCAGTTTATACCTCCTAGCGGGAGGTTACGAGCAGTACTTC.

CDR3 residues: CASSEIPGTACGYTF. CDR3 sequence (DNA): TGTGCCAGCAGTGAAATCCCGGGGACAGCCTGTGGCTACACCTTC. The gene calls are TRBV6-1 and TRBJ1-2, with TRBD1 matching 7 bases. There are 15 residues in the CDR3. V shed 2 bases, J shed 7 bases, and the junction held 10 bases outside the gene matches. The germline V gene encodes CDR1 MNHNS and CDR2 SASEGT.

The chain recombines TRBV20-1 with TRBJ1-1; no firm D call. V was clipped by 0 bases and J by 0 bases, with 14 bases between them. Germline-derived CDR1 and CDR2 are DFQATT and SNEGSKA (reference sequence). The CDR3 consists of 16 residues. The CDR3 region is CSAREEIGRMNTEAFF. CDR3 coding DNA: TGCAGTGCTAGAGAAGAAATCGGGCGCATGAACACTGAAGCTTTCTTT.